Presented here are 24 T cell receptor beta chains from one specimen sequenced in a study of T-cell memory formation after mild COVID-19. TCRdb redid the calling of the 5' RACE reads with MiXCR, one entry per CDR3 protein. The sample lists 190,000 or so distinct CDR3 sequences; about 27% were seen once. Sequences were obtained from PBMCs or a T cell subset sorted from them (not recorded which). The receptors shown here come from an adult woman who had mild COVID-19 (a few samples of this study predate the infection). Cell type and time point are not known.

V usage is TRBV15 and J usage is TRBJ2-1; D uncertain. Trimming took 6 bases from V and 0 from J, leaving 12 bases between them. This CDR3 region has 15 residues. CDR1 and CDR2 (germline): LNHNV, YYDKDF (reference sequence). Here the CDR3 DNA reads TGTGCCACCAGTCAAAGCCCGAGCTCCTACAATGAGCAGTTCTTC. It encodes CATSQSPSSYNEQFF.

In its sample, this clonotype was seen a few times. The V gene is TRBV6-5, the J gene TRBJ2-7; perhaps TRBD1 as D (6 bases). V lost 5 bases and J lost 2, with 10 bases in between. CDR3 length equals 13 residues. The germline CDR1 and CDR2 sequences are MNHEY and SVGAGI. The CDR3 spells CASSQQGPYEQYF. The CDR3 nucleotides read TGTGCCAGCAGTCAACAGGGACCCTACGAGCAGTACTTC.

This chain uses TRBV5-1 with TRBJ2-7; 9 nucleotides align to TRBD1. The CDR3 consists of 14 residues. CDR1 and CDR2 (germline): SGHRS, YFSETQ. After removal of 4 bases from V and 3 bases from J, the junction contained 5 bases not matched to a gene. The CDR3: CASSIGTGLYEQYF. The CDR3 DNA follows: TGCGCCAGCAGCATCGGGACAGGGCTCTACGAGCAGTACTTC. The full variable domain, with the rest looked up from reference TRBV5-1 and TRBJ2-7, is KAGVTQTPRYLIKTRGQQVTLSCSPISGHRSVSWYQQTPGQGLQFLFEYFSETQRNKGNFPGRFSGRQFSNSRSEMNVSTLELGDSALYLCASSIGTGLYEQYFGPGTRLTVT.

The J gene is TRBJ2-1, the V gene TRBV2; the D gene is possibly TRBD2 (5 bases). CDR3 length: 16 amino acids. Trimming took off 5 bases at V and 7 bases at J, with 21 bases between the two ends. CDR1 is SNHLY and CDR2 is FYNNEI in the germline V gene. The CDR3 spells CASSLTGNPPRNEQFF. The CDR3, as DNA: TGTGCCAGCAGTTTAACCGGGAATCCCCCCCGAAATGAGCAGTTCTTC. Full variable domain (rest looked up from reference TRBV2 and TRBJ2-1): EPEVTQTPSHQVTQMGQEVILRCVPISNHLYFYWYRQILGQKVEFLVSFYNNEISEKSEIFDDQFSVERPDGSNFTLKIRSTKLEDSAMYFCASSLTGNPPRNEQFFGPGTRLTVL.

The rearrangement links TRBV3-1 to TRBJ2-1; the match to TRBD2 covers 11 bases. The J segment lost 8 bases and the V segment lost 0 bases, leaving 12 bases of the junction unmatched. This CDR3 spans 18 amino acids. Per the germline V gene, CDR1 is LGHDT and CDR2 is YNNKEL (reference sequence). The CDR3 region has the DNA TGTGCCAGCAGCCAAGACGTAGCGGGGGGGACCTACTTCGATGAGCAGTTCTTC. This gives the protein CASSQDVAGGTYFDEQFF.

This clonotype appeared a few times. V is TRBV12-3 or TRBV12-4 and J is TRBJ2-2; D not certain. This CDR3 region has 14 residues. Trimming pared 5 bases from V and 5 bases from J, leaving 12 bases between. The CDR3 coding sequence is TGTGCCAGCAGTCTCCTCGGTGGGACCGGGGAGCTGTTTTTT. It translates to CASSLLGGTGELFF.

The V call is TRBV12-3 or TRBV12-4, the J call TRBJ1-1, with D uncertain. The CDR3 runs 14 residues. Trimming cost V 3 bases and J 1 base, with 9 bases left between them. The CDR3 reads CASSFSGTNTEAFF. The CDR3 nucleotides are TGTGCCAGCAGTTTCTCGGGAACGAACACTGAAGCTTTCTTT.

This clonotype turned up a few times. V is TRBV29-1 and J is TRBJ2-5, with unresolved D. Looked up from germline, CDR1 is SQVTM and CDR2 is ANQGSEA. The V and J ends lost 5 bases and 1 base respectively, with 5 bases between them. The CDR3 contains 11 residues. The CDR3 region has the DNA TGCAGCGTTCTTATCCAAGAGACCCAGTACTTC. This translates into CSVLIQETQYF.

This clonotype was picked up one time. The chain joins TRBV10-2 to TRBJ2-5, with 7 bases that match TRBD1. Trimming took 2 bases from V and 5 from J; bases not matched to a gene: 5. Germline values: CDR1 WSHSY, CDR2 SAAADI. This CDR3 region has 14 residues. Here the CDR3 reads CASSEHSRGETQYF. In nucleotides, the CDR3 is TGCGCCAGCAGTGAGCATAGCAGGGGGGAGACCCAGTACTTC.

V is TRBV5-6 and J is TRBJ2-1; possibly TRBD1 or TRBD2 for D (6 bases each). The germline V gene encodes CDR1 SGHDT and CDR2 YYEEEE. Trimming shortened V by 4 bases and J by 5 bases, and 13 bases separated the two germline ends. This CDR3 spans 14 amino acids. The CDR3 is CASSPVGGNNEQFF. The CDR3 DNA follows: TGTGCCAGCAGCCCCGTAGGGGGGAACAATGAGCAGTTCTTC. The entire variable domain, with the rest obtained from reference TRBV5-6 and TRBJ2-1, is as follows: DAGVTQSPTHLIKTRGQQVTLRCSPKSGHDTVSWYQQALGQGPQFIFQYYEEEERQRGNFPDRFSGHQFPNYSSELNVNALLLGDSALYLCASSPVGGNNEQFFGPGTRLTVL.

This clonotype appeared a few times. The chain employs TRBV20-1 and TRBJ2-3; 13 bases map to TRBD2. With 5 bases clipped from V and 5 bases from J, the junction kept 10 bases outside the gene matches. CDR1 DFQATT and CDR2 SNEGSKA come from the germline V gene (reference sequence). This CDR3 has 16 amino acids. The CDR3 nucleotides are TGCAGTGCTGTGGGTCCGGGACTAGCGGGAAAAGATACGCAGTATTTT. Translation: CSAVGPGLAGKDTQYF.

The chain recombines TRBV18 with TRBJ1-1; D uncertain. Germline V gene data show CDR1 as KGHSH and CDR2 as LQKENI. Deletions cut 1 base from V and 1 base from J, with 1 base between. There are 12 residues in the CDR3. The CDR3 DNA reads as TGTGCCAGCTCACCACGGAACACTGAAGCTTTCTTT. Encoded protein: CASSPRNTEAFF.

The sample holds a few counts of this clonotype. The chain joins TRBV4-3 to TRBJ1-1, with a weak D call TRBD1 (6 bases). The CDR3 extends over 16 amino acids. V shed 0 bases and J shed 6 bases, with 17 bases lying between them. Looked up from germline, CDR1 is LGHNA and CDR2 is YSLEER. The CDR3, as DNA: TGCGCCAGCAGCCAAGAACGGGGGTTGGGGGGCGCTGAAGCTTTCTTT. The encoded protein is CASSQERGLGGAEAFF.

This clonotype was seen a few times. V and J are TRBV29-1 and TRBJ2-7; D gene ambiguous. Germline CDR1 reads SQVTM; CDR2 reads ANQGSEA. There are 14 residues in the CDR3. Deletions cut 1 base from V and 3 bases from J, with 13 bases between. The CDR3 coding sequence is TGCAGCGTTGAAGTTCCAGGAAGGCGCTACGAGCAGTACTTC. Translating gives CSVEVPGRRYEQYF.

The chain has TRBV7-3 and TRBJ1-1; no firm D call. V shed 0 bases and J shed 5 bases, with 7 bases lying between them. In germline, CDR1 is SGHTA, CDR2 FQGTGA. The CDR3 sequence is 13 residues long. Here the CDR3 reads CASSLTGFTEAFF. The CDR3 DNA is TGTGCCAGCAGCTTAACGGGGTTTACTGAAGCTTTCTTT.

This clonotype was picked up a small number of times. This chain links TRBV18 with TRBJ2-7; D unresolved. The CDR3 sequence is 13 residues long. With 2 bases removed from V and 0 bases from J, the gap between germline ends came to 5 bases. Germline V CDR1 and CDR2: KGHSH, LQKENI. The chain's CDR3 is CASSPESSYEQYF. CDR3 DNA sequence: TGTGCCAGCTCACCAGAGAGCTCCTACGAGCAGTACTTC. Combining the CDR3 with reference TRBV18 and TRBJ2-7 gives the whole variable domain NAGVMQNPRHLVRRRGQEARLRCSPMKGHSHVYWYRQLPEEGLKFMVYLQKENIIDESGMPKERFSAEFPKEGPSILRIQQVVRGDSAAYFCASSPESSYEQYFGPGTRLTVT.

V usage is TRBV9 and J usage is TRBJ2-1; D remains unclear. From germline, CDR1 is SGDLS and CDR2 YYNGEE. The CDR3 spans 14 residues. V lost 7 bases and J lost 4, with 15 bases in between. The CDR3 reads CASSGPRSYNEQFF. The CDR3 coding sequence is TGTGCCAGCTCCGGGCCTCGGTCGTACAATGAGCAGTTCTTC.

The gene calls are TRBV12-3 or TRBV12-4 and TRBJ2-2; 12 nucleotides match TRBD2. The J segment lost 4 bases and the V segment lost 3 bases, leaving 12 bases of the junction unmatched. The CDR3 totals 19 residues. For the CDR3, the DNA is TGTGCCAGCAGTTTCCTTCTAGCGGGAGGGTGGCTTAGCACCGGGGAGCTGTTTTTT. This sequence encodes CASSFLLAGGWLSTGELFF.

The CDR3 loop is CASSLDRAGDYTF. CDR3 bases: TGTGCCAGCAGCCTTGACAGGGCCGGCGACTACACCTTC. J is TRBJ1-2 and V is TRBV7-3, with TRBD1 matching over 7 bases. Germline CDR1 and CDR2: SGHTA and FQGTGA. V lost 5 bases, J lost 10 bases, and 10 bases stayed unmatched. This CDR3 is built from 13 residues. The full variable domain, completed using reference TRBV7-3 and TRBJ1-2, is GAGVSQTPSNKVTEKGKYVELRCDPISGHTALYWYRQSLGQGPEFLIYFQGTGAADDSGLPNDRFFAVRPEGSVSTLKIQRTERGDSAVYLCASSLDRAGDYTFGSGTRLTVV.

The chain uses TRBV4-2 and TRBJ1-1; 7 nucleotides line up with TRBD1. From germline, CDR1 is LGHNA and CDR2 YNFKEQ. Trimming removed 1 base from V and 1 base from J; junction bases left unmatched: 9. This CDR3 has 17 residues. This chain's CDR3 is CASSQGQGVSWNTEAFF. In DNA form, the CDR3 reads TGTGCCAGCAGCCAAGGACAGGGAGTATCGTGGAACACTGAAGCTTTCTTT.

This clonotype was observed a handful of times. The rearrangement joins TRBV6-1 to TRBJ2-1; TRBD2 matches at 11 bases. The V and J ends lost 0 bases and 6 bases, in that order; junction bases with no gene match: 7. The germline CDR1 and CDR2 sequences are MNHNS and SASEGT. This CDR3 has 17 residues. The chain's CDR3 is CASSEAPGLAAGNEQFF. In DNA form, the CDR3 reads TGTGCCAGCAGTGAAGCGCCGGGACTAGCGGCTGGCAATGAGCAGTTCTTC.

This clonotype has at least ten counts. The V and J genes are TRBV9 and TRBJ1-5; D call uncertain. The CDR3 is 15 amino acids. CDR1 is SGDLS, CDR2 YYNGEE, per germline. The V end was cut by 3 bases, the J end by 4 bases, with 14 bases between. The CDR3 bases are TGTGCCAGCAGCGAGGGTTCCCTTGCGAATCAGCCCCAGCATTTT. The encoded protein is CASSEGSLANQPQHF.

The chain carries TRBV2 and TRBJ2-7; TRBD2 might be the D (7 bases). CDR3 size: 14 residues. Trimming shortened V by 6 bases and J by 5 bases, and 17 bases separated the two germline ends. Germline V lookup: CDR1 SNHLY, CDR2 FYNNEI. The CDR3 region is CASRARGAGNEQYF. CDR3 sequence (DNA): TGTGCCAGCAGGGCCCGGGGGGCTGGGAACGAGCAGTACTTC.

This chain links TRBV5-8 with TRBJ2-1; D is possibly TRBD2 (6 bases). The CDR3 totals 15 residues. Trimming pared 1 base from V and 3 bases from J, leaving 11 bases between. Germline lookup yields CDR1 SGHTS and CDR2 YDEGEE. The CDR3 DNA follows: TGTGCCAGCAGCTTGAGCGGACTAAACTACAATGAGCAGTTCTTC. As protein: CASSLSGLNYNEQFF.